Given below is one T cell receptor beta chain in context. Its antigen remains unknown. For every subset, genomic DNA was evenly distributed across several immunoSEQ plates. Clones were read by immunoSEQ multiplex PCR, and TCRdb kept only the in-frame ones, dropping some. This table has millions of clones, more than 85% appearing once. Naive CD8 isolation took CD45RO-negative cells positively selected for CCR7 and excluded terminally differentiated effector memory CD45RA+ cells. This record belongs to a study of shared clonotypes between healthy human individuals. Study-wide background: Per donor, three plates held CD4 naive cells, three held CD4 memory, two held CD8 naive and one held CD8 memory.

CDR1 is MDHEN, CDR2 SYDVKM, per germline. The CDR3 is 11 amino acids. Trimming cost V 4 bases and J 11 bases, with 9 bases left between them. Study-wide results and limits: Between a handful of donors, naive CD4 clonotypes were shared at a level of about 5%. Generation of non-shared clonotypes was less probable than generation of clonotypes shared by all four donors.

Sequenced sample: naive CD8+ T cells from PBMCs. The V and J genes are TRBV28 and TRBJ1-5; D gene ambiguous. This TCR was recovered from a man younger than 30 in good health. Some clones in this sample may be carry-over from other donors' samples. The DNA for the CDR3 is TGTGCCAGCAGTTATACGACGTCCCAGCATTTT. This sequence encodes CASSYTTSQHF.